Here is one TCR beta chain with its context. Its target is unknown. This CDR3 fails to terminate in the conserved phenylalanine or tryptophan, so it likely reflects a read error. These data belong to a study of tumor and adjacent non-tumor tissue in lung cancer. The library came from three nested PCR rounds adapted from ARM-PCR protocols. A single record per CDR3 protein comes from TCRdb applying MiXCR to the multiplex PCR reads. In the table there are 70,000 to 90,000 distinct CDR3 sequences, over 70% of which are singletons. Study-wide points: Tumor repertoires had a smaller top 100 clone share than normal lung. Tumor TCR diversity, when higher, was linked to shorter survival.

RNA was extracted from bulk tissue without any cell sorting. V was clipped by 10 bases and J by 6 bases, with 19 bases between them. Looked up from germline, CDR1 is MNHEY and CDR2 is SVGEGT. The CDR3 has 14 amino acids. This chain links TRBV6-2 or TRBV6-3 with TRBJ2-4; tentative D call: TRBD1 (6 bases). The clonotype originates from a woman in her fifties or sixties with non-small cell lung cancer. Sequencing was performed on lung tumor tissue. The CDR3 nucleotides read TGTGCCAACAGCGCGGACGTACAGGGAAACATTCAGTACTTA. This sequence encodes CANSADVQGNIQYL.